Below, 20 T cell receptor beta chains from the same sample are listed, as sequenced in a study of blood T cell repertoires in COVID-19. This table comes from immunoSEQ multiplex PCR, and its TCRdb copy is limited to in-frame clones, with some not included. The sample has approximately 63,000 clones; 80% to 90% are singletons. The sample consisted of peripheral blood. The receptors originated from a woman in her sixties or seventies with COVID-19, enrolled during active disease.

The chain combines TRBV7-9 with TRBJ1-4; the match to TRBD1 covers 7 bases. The CDR3 contains 16 residues. CDR1 and CDR2 (germline): SEHNR, FQNEAQ (reference sequence). V lost 5 bases, J lost 3 bases, and 9 bases stayed unmatched. CDR3 region: CASSHTSTGANEKLFF. In DNA, the CDR3 is TGTGCCAGCAGCCACACCTCTACAGGGGCTAATGAAAAACTGTTTTTT.

The rearrangement joins TRBV7-2 to TRBJ1-2; the match to TRBD1 covers 8 bases. Trimming at V came to 3 bases and at J to 5 bases, leaving 2 bases not matched to a gene. The germline V gene encodes CDR1 SGHTA and CDR2 FQGNSA. The CDR3 has 13 residues. The CDR3 sequence: CASSFNRGYGYTF. In nucleotides, the CDR3 is TGTGCCAGCAGCTTTAACAGGGGGTATGGCTACACCTTC.

This clone was seen a single time. V gene TRBV7-2 combines with J gene TRBJ1-2, with TRBD1 identical over 8 bases. Germline V lookup: CDR1 SGHTA, CDR2 FQGNSA. The V and J ends lost 5 bases and 1 base, in that order; junction bases with no gene match: 3. The CDR3 consists of 14 residues. The CDR3 reads CASSETGGNYGYTF. The CDR3 coding sequence is TGTGCCAGCAGCGAAACAGGGGGTAACTATGGCTACACCTTC.

V gene TRBV4-2 combines with J gene TRBJ2-1, with D possibly TRBD2 on 5 matching bases. V was pared by 0 bases and J by 7 bases, with 16 bases between. The CDR3 totals 16 residues. CDR1 and CDR2 from the germline V gene are LGHNA and YNFKEQ. The CDR3 is CASSQDVGEGGNEQFF. Written as DNA, the CDR3 is TGTGCCAGCAGCCAAGATGTCGGGGAAGGCGGGAATGAGCAGTTCTTC.

V is TRBV5-6 and J is TRBJ1-5, with D unclear. The length of the CDR3 is 14 residues. Germline V gives CDR1 SGHDT, CDR2 YYEEEE. Trimming left V 0 bases short and J 7 bases short, with 11 bases between. DNA for the CDR3: TGTGCCAGCAGCTTGGGTTCACGGGTCCAGCCCCAGCATTTT. It translates to CASSLGSRVQPQHF.

CDR3 coding DNA: TGTGCCAGCAGTTACTCGGGACTAGCGGGAGAGGCACGAGATACGCAGTATTTT. Its protein product is CASSYSGLAGEARDTQYF. The genes are TRBV6-2 or TRBV6-3 and TRBJ2-3; 14 bases map to TRBD2. The CDR3 runs 18 residues. Germline V gene data show CDR1 as MNHEY and CDR2 as SVGEGT. V shed 0 bases, J shed 5 bases, and the junction held 7 bases outside the gene matches.

The chain carries TRBV9 and TRBJ1-2; the D gene is possibly TRBD1 (6 bases). The V gene lost 4 bases and the J gene lost 2 bases, with 18 bases spanning the gap. Germline CDR1 SGDLS, CDR2 YYNGEE. This CDR3 is 16 amino acids long. CDR3 coding DNA: TGTGCCAGCAGCCCCCGGGGGGGCTCAGAGAACTATGGCTACACCTTC. Translated: CASSPRGGSENYGYTF.

This rearrangement joins TRBV30 to TRBJ2-1; 11 positions match TRBD2. Germline V CDR1 and CDR2: GTSNPN, SVGIG (reference sequence). The ends lost 4 bases at V and 0 bases at J; junction bases unmatched: 11. The CDR3 consists of 18 residues. CDR3 sequence reads: CAWNSGRAFLSSYNEQFF. In DNA, the CDR3 is TGTGCCTGGAATAGCGGGAGGGCCTTTCTAAGCTCCTACAATGAGCAGTTCTTC.

The rearrangement uses TRBV6-2 or TRBV6-3 and TRBJ1-5; perhaps TRBD1 as D (6 bases). CDR1 and CDR2 (germline): MNHEY, SVGEGT. The CDR3 consists of 16 residues. V lost 2 bases to trimming and J lost 0 bases, with 11 bases between them. In DNA form, the CDR3 reads TGTGCCAGCAGTTACAAGGGGGGGATTAGCAATCAGCCCCAGCATTTT. This sequence encodes CASSYKGGISNQPQHF.

This chain uses TRBV21-1 with TRBJ2-3; the table calls TRBD1, which could not be checked here. TRBV21-1 is listed as a pseudogene. The CDR3 totals 14 residues. The CDR3 nucleotides read TGTGCCAGCAGCGCACAGGGGGCTGAAGATACGCAGTATTTT. Protein sequence: CASSAQGAEDTQYF.

The V call is TRBV28, the J call TRBJ1-5; 9 bases align to TRBD1. The CDR3 spans 12 residues. Germline V gene data show CDR1 as MDHEN and CDR2 as SYDVKM. CDR3 DNA: TGTGTAGTCGGGACAGGGAATCAGCCCCAGCATTTT. This codes for CVVGTGNQPQHF.

The CDR3 nucleotides are TGTGCCAGCCCCCCCTCCGGGACACCGACTTTCTCTGGGGCCAACGTCCTGACTTTC. This gives the protein CASPPSGTPTFSGANVLTF. The chain has TRBV19 and TRBJ2-6; D might be TRBD1 (6 bases). The germline CDR1 and CDR2 sequences are LNHDA and SQIVND (reference sequence). The CDR3 totals 19 residues. Trimming left V 9 bases short and J 0 bases short, with 24 bases between.

The chain employs TRBV5-6 and TRBJ2-3; TRBD1 might be the D (5 bases). The germline V gene has CDR1 SGHDT and CDR2 YYEEEE. V lost 4 bases and J 0 bases, leaving 12 bases between the germline ends. CDR3 length equals 15 residues. The CDR3 protein is CASSVGHLSTDTQYF. Written as DNA, the CDR3 is TGTGCCAGCAGCGTTGGACACCTTAGCACAGATACGCAGTATTTT.

This clone has just a few counts. The V call is TRBV5-4, the J call TRBJ1-1; 8 bases match TRBD1. The CDR3 consists of 15 residues. Germline values: CDR1 SGHNT, CDR2 YYREEE (reference sequence). With V trimmed by 5 bases and J by 5 bases, 11 bases remained unmatched. CDR3 sequence: CASRSSRTGNTEAFF. Written as DNA, the CDR3 is TGTGCCAGCAGGTCTTCCCGGACAGGGAATACTGAAGCTTTCTTT.

J is TRBJ1-5 and V is TRBV19; no definite D call. Looked up from germline, CDR1 is LNHDA and CDR2 is SQIVND (reference sequence). V lost 3 bases, J lost 6 bases, and 15 bases lay in between. This CDR3 is built from 15 residues. The chain's CDR3 is CASSMSPGGSQPQHF. The CDR3 nucleotides read TGTGCCAGTAGTATGTCACCGGGAGGGAGTCAGCCCCAGCATTTT.

J is TRBJ2-1 and V is TRBV19; 7 nucleotides line up with TRBD2. CDR3 length equals 12 residues. CDR1 and CDR2 from the germline V gene are LNHDA and SQIVND (reference sequence). Trimming at V came to 3 bases and at J to 8 bases, leaving 1 base not matched to a gene. CDR3 loop: CASSIRGDEQFF. CDR3 nucleotides: TGTGCCAGTAGTATCCGGGGGGATGAGCAGTTCTTC.

V gene TRBV12-5 combines with J gene TRBJ1-4, with D unresolved. This CDR3 comprises 16 residues. V lost 1 base, J lost 10 bases, and 19 bases lay in between. The germline V gene encodes CDR1 LGHNT and CDR2 FRNRAP. DNA of the CDR3: TGTGCTAGTGGTTTGGCCCATGAAGCCAACTTCGGAAAACTGTTTTTT. Its protein product is CASGLAHEANFGKLFF.

This chain joins TRBV5-1 and TRBJ2-7, with a possible D match to TRBD2 (6 bases). The germline CDR1 and CDR2 sequences are SGHRS and YFSETQ. This CDR3 comprises 15 residues. V lost 1 base, J lost 5 bases, and 16 bases lay in between. Here the CDR3 DNA reads TGCGCCAGCAGCTTGAACCCGGGAGCAATCGACGAGCAGTACTTC. Encoded protein: CASSLNPGAIDEQYF.

The chain uses TRBV6-4 and TRBJ1-2, with 10 nucleotides matching TRBD1. There are 14 residues in the CDR3. Trimming took 8 bases from V and 7 from J; bases not matched to a gene: 10. From germline, CDR1 is MRHNA and CDR2 SNTAGT. CDR3 nucleotides: TGTGCCAGCTCTCCGACAGGGGGCGGCGGTGGCTACACCTTC. It encodes CASSPTGGGGGYTF.

The V call is TRBV24-1, the J call TRBJ2-1; 10 bases align to TRBD1. The CDR3 contains 15 residues. Unmatched junction bases numbered 9, after V lost 4 bases and J lost 10 bases. CDR1 is KGHDR and CDR2 is SFDVKD in the germline V gene. The CDR3 coding sequence is TGTGCCACCAGTGACACGGGACAGGGGTCGGGGGAGCAGTTCTTC. It codes for CATSDTGQGSGEQFF.